This T cell receptor (beta chain) derives from a study of response to subunit inactivated influenza vaccine. The germline gives CDR1 SGHRS, CDR2 YFSETQ. The CDR3 sequence is 14 residues long. Trimming took 5 bases from V and 3 from J, leaving 13 bases between them. TCRdb passed the RT-PCR reads through MiXCR, listing each CDR3 protein once. Of around 650,000 distinct CDR3 sequences listed, approximately 14% were seen once; the top ten hold 9.5% to 13%. The source was PBMCs from blood, collected about 11 days after vaccination. This TCR derives from a man aged 50 to 59 who received an inactivated influenza vaccine. The genes are TRBV5-1 and TRBJ2-3; TRBD1 might be the D (5 bases). The chain's CDR3 is CASRWGSDTDTQYF. CDR3 DNA sequence: TGCGCCAGCAGGTGGGGCAGTGATACAGATACGCAGTATTTT.